The 20 T cell receptor beta chains below all came from one sample that was sequenced in a study of blood T cells in healthy people across ages. Together with a sample-barcoded 5' primer, a J-beta primer mix was included in a second PCR lasting roughly 6 to 12 cycles. TCRdb processed the 5' RACE reads anew with MiXCR; each CDR3 protein has one entry. The table has roughly 800,000 distinct CDR3 sequences, 58% seen once. Input material: blood. These receptor sequences come from a man aged 25-40 years in good health.

The V gene is TRBV7-2, the J gene TRBJ1-2, with D tentatively TRBD1 (5 bases). The CDR3 consists of 14 residues. V was clipped by 5 bases and J by 6 bases, with 16 bases between them. Germline V lookup: CDR1 SGHTA, CDR2 FQGNSA. Written as DNA, the CDR3 is TGTGCCAGCAGCCCGCAGGGCGAGATAGATGGCTACACCTTC. It is translated as CASSPQGEIDGYTF.

This clonotype was picked up a small number of times. V gene TRBV20-1 combines with J gene TRBJ1-1, with D possibly matching TRBD1 (5 bases). Deletions cut 1 base from V and 0 bases from J, with 18 bases between. Germline values: CDR1 DFQATT, CDR2 SNEGSKA (reference sequence). CDR3 size: 17 residues. The CDR3 sequence: CSARVGEPGRLNTEAFF. The DNA for the CDR3 is TGCAGTGCTAGAGTCGGGGAACCGGGACGACTGAACACTGAAGCTTTCTTT.

This clonotype was detected once. A much larger clone differs from this one at a single base, so this may be a read error. The chain uses TRBV3-1 and TRBJ2-1; no firm D call. Germline CDR1 and CDR2: LGHDT and YNNKEL (reference sequence). The CDR3 is 12 residues long. V lost 3 bases and J 2 bases, leaving 2 bases between the germline ends. The CDR3 is CASSHAYNEQFF. The CDR3, as DNA: TGTGCCAGCAGCCACGCCTACAATGAGCAGTTCTTC.

Remarks on this clonotype: Mismatch with germline at one junction end may stem from a read error. The V and J genes are TRBV20-1 and TRBJ2-5; TRBD2 matches 11 bases. The CDR3 loop spans 15 amino acids. Germline assignment: CDR1 DFQATT and CDR2 SNEGSKA (reference sequence). The CDR3 loop reads CSARSIAGGQETLYF. The DNA of the CDR3 is TGCAGTGCTAGATCTATAGCGGGAGGGCAAGAGACCCTGTACTTC.

The chain links TRBV5-1 to TRBJ2-1, with a possible D match to TRBD2 (5 bases). CDR3 size: 16 residues. Germline loops: CDR1 SGHRS, CDR2 YFSETQ. V lost 2 bases and J lost 4, with 16 bases in between. CDR3 amino acids: CASSLLQPGTYNEQFF. CDR3 sequence (DNA): TGCGCCAGCAGCTTACTACAGCCGGGAACGTACAATGAGCAGTTCTTC.

The chain joins TRBV2 to TRBJ2-1; D is perhaps TRBD2 (6 bases). This CDR3 has 13 amino acids. With 2 bases removed from V and 7 bases from J, the gap between germline ends came to 9 bases. CDR1 is SNHLY, CDR2 FYNNEI, per germline. The CDR3 region has the DNA TGTGCCAGCAGTGAATGGAGGGCAAATGAGCAGTTCTTC. Encoded protein: CASSEWRANEQFF.

V usage is TRBV2 and J usage is TRBJ2-7, with D possibly TRBD1 on 5 matching bases. Germline CDR1 and CDR2: SNHLY and FYNNEI. This CDR3 spans 11 amino acids. V was cut by 7 bases and J by 7 bases, with 11 bases left in between. The CDR3 loop is CASKGLAEQYF. For the CDR3, the DNA is TGTGCCAGCAAGGGGTTAGCTGAGCAGTACTTC.

In its sample, this clonotype was seen once. The rearrangement joins TRBV6-1 to TRBJ2-7, with TRBD2 as a possible D gene (6 bases). The J call may be faulty, since TRBJ2-4 better matches the DNA end. Germline-derived CDR1 and CDR2 are MNHNS and SASEGT. This CDR3 has 17 residues. CDR3 sequence: CASSEAGVGGMPNIQYF. The CDR3 DNA is TGTGCCAGCAGTGAAGCAGGCGTAGGCGGGATGCCAAACATTCAGTACTTC.

CDR3 in amino acids: CAISGGRGQFF. CDR3 bases: TGTGCCATCAGTGGGGGCAGGGGGCAGTTCTTC. V is TRBV10-3 and J is TRBJ2-1; a weak D match, TRBD1 (6 bases). CDR3 length equals 11 residues. Trimming pared 4 bases from V and 12 bases from J, leaving 10 bases between. The germline V gene encodes CDR1 ENHRY and CDR2 SYGVKD.

The J gene is TRBJ1-2, the V gene TRBV12-3 or TRBV12-4; D is unclear. Trimming left V 3 bases short and J 6 bases short, with 8 bases between. The CDR3 consists of 12 residues. CDR3 bases: TGTGCCAGCAGTTTCTCCGGAGATGGCTACACCTTC. Protein product: CASSFSGDGYTF.

Notes on this clonotype: This may come from a read error, since a much larger clone is one base off. This chain joins TRBV7-2 and TRBJ2-6; D is perhaps TRBD1 or TRBD2 (5 bases each). CDR1 and CDR2 (germline): SGHTA, FQGNSA. This CDR3 spans 19 amino acids. As DNA, the CDR3 is TGTGCCTGCAGCTCCGCCGGGCTCGGGACCCTCACTGGGGCCAACGTCCTGACTTTC. It yields the protein CACSSAGLGTLTGANVLTF.

The chain is built from TRBV12-3 or TRBV12-4 and TRBJ1-1; 8 nucleotides align to TRBD1. Trimming removed 6 bases from V and 0 bases from J; junction bases left unmatched: 6. The CDR3 sequence is 15 residues long. The CDR3 DNA reads TGTGCCAGCAGGGCGGGGACAGGTGTGAACACTGAAGCTTTCTTT. Amino acid sequence: CASRAGTGVNTEAFF.

In DNA form, the CDR3 reads TGTGCCAGCAGCCAAGTTGTAGGGGTTTCCACAGATACGCAGTATTTT. Protein product: CASSQVVGVSTDTQYF. The V gene is TRBV4-2, the J gene TRBJ2-3; tentatively, D is TRBD1 (5 bases). V lost 1 base and J lost 2, with 13 bases in between. The CDR3 has 16 amino acids. Germline CDR1 and CDR2: LGHNA and YNFKEQ.

V is TRBV19 and J is TRBJ2-7, with TRBD2 matching 13 bases. The CDR3 has 14 amino acids. The J segment lost 5 bases and the V segment lost 4 bases, leaving 2 bases of the junction unmatched. Germline CDR1 is LNHDA and CDR2 is SQIVND (reference sequence). The CDR3 sequence is CASSTTSGRHEQYF. The CDR3 region has the DNA TGTGCCAGTAGTACGACTAGCGGGAGGCACGAGCAGTACTTC.

In this sample, this clonotype turned up a few times. The V and J genes are TRBV4-2 and TRBJ2-7, with 8 nucleotides matching TRBD1. The CDR3 covers 15 residues. Germline V gene sequence: CDR1 LGHNA, CDR2 YNFKEQ. J was trimmed by 8 bases and V by 2 bases; bases with no gene match: 11. The CDR3 spells CASSQRSTGEQKQYF. The CDR3 DNA is TGTGCCAGCAGCCAAAGATCGACAGGGGAGCAAAAGCAGTACTTC.

The CDR3: CSATFGGDEAFF. The DNA of the CDR3 is TGCAGTGCGACCTTCGGGGGTGATGAAGCTTTCTTT. This rearrangement joins TRBV20-1 to TRBJ1-1, with a tentative D call TRBD1 (5 bases). Germline V gives CDR1 DFQATT, CDR2 SNEGSKA (reference sequence). V lost 6 bases and J lost 7, with 15 bases in between. The length of the CDR3 is 12 residues.

The CDR3 bases are TGTGCCAGCAGTTTTATAGACTCCCCCTACGAGCAGTACTTC. It encodes CASSFIDSPYEQYF. The gene calls are TRBV28 and TRBJ2-4, with D unclear. The J call is uncertain, as TRBJ2-7 better fits the DNA end. The V gene's germline CDR1 is MDHEN and CDR2 SYDVKM. The CDR3 has 14 residues.

The chain has TRBV11-2 and TRBJ2-4; 9 nucleotides align to TRBD2. CDR3 length equals 17 residues. Germline V gives CDR1 SGHAT, CDR2 FQNNGV. V was clipped by 3 bases and J by 1 base; unmatched bases: 7. The CDR3 sequence: CASSFPVAGEAKNIQYF. The CDR3, as DNA: TGTGCCAGCAGCTTTCCTGTAGCGGGAGAGGCCAAAAACATTCAGTACTTC.

This clonotype was seen repeatedly, ten times or more. The V gene is TRBV7-2, the J gene TRBJ1-2; no reliable D call. Germline V gene data show CDR1 as SGHTA and CDR2 as FQGNSA. The CDR3 has 14 residues. The V end lost 1 base, the J end lost 4 bases, and 10 bases lay between the germline ends. The CDR3 coding sequence is TGTGCCAGCAGCTTAGGACCAGAGAGCTATGGCTACACCTTC. It is translated as CASSLGPESYGYTF.

V gene TRBV12-3 or TRBV12-4 combines with J gene TRBJ1-4; D gene uncertain. V was clipped by 6 bases and J by 5 bases, with 13 bases between them. This CDR3 spans 14 amino acids. The CDR3 bases are TGTGCCAGCAGCCGAAGGACGGAGAATGAAAAACTGTTTTTT. It yields the protein CASSRRTENEKLFF.